A single sample gave rise to the 6 T cell receptor beta chains below, sequenced in a study of T cell changes during pregnancy in multiple sclerosis. Measured with immunoSEQ multiplex PCR; TCRdb has only the in-frame clones, and not every one. The repertoire holds about 75,000 clones, 90% to 95% seen once, with approximately 0.41% in the top ten. The input for sequencing was CD4+ T cells from peripheral blood mononuclear cells, taken before pregnancy. These receptors were taken from a female donor with multiple sclerosis, enrolled in a pregnancy study.

This clone is a singleton in its sample. The rearrangement uses TRBV27 and TRBJ2-5, with D perhaps TRBD1 (5 bases). Germline V gives CDR1 MNHEY, CDR2 SMNVEV (reference sequence). CDR3 length: 15 amino acids. V was trimmed by 5 bases and J by 5 bases, leaving 18 bases between them. The CDR3 DNA reads as TGTGCCAGCAGTCTAGGACAACCCGGCAGGGAGACCCAGTACTTC. Its translation: CASSLGQPGRETQYF.

The chain links TRBV6-1 to TRBJ2-7, with D tentatively TRBD1 (6 bases). V lost 2 bases to trimming and J lost 6 bases, with 17 bases between them. Germline CDR1 is MNHNS and CDR2 is SASEGT. The CDR3 is 15 amino acids. In nucleotides, the CDR3 is TGTGCCAGCAGTGAACTCACCGACAGGTTGGGCGAGCAGTACTTC. This sequence encodes CASSELTDRLGEQYF.

The CDR3 coding sequence is TGTGCCAGCAGTCTAGCGGGAGGGTCTTCTGGGGAGCTGTTTTTT. Its translation: CASSLAGGSSGELFF. The V gene is TRBV28, the J gene TRBJ2-2, with 12 bases fitting TRBD2. CDR3 size: 15 residues. The germline V gene has CDR1 MDHEN and CDR2 SYDVKM. The V gene end was trimmed by 5 bases and the J gene end by 8 bases; junction bases not matched to a gene: 6.

This chain uses TRBV19 with TRBJ1-4, with 7 nucleotides matching TRBD1. This CDR3 contains 15 residues. The germline gives CDR1 LNHDA, CDR2 SQIVND (reference sequence). V lost 4 bases to trimming and J lost 8 bases; unmatched junction nucleotides: 10. CDR3: CASSTARGFNEKLFF. The DNA for the CDR3 is TGTGCCAGTAGTACGGCCAGGGGGTTTAACGAAAAACTGTTTTTT.

V gene TRBV5-1 combines with J gene TRBJ2-7; 8 bases line up with TRBD2. Trimming at V came to 0 bases and at J to 6 bases, leaving 8 bases not matched to a gene. CDR1 is SGHRS and CDR2 is YFSETQ in the germline V gene. This CDR3 spans 15 amino acids. The CDR3 sequence: CASSLGLAGSLEQYF. CDR3 in DNA: TGCGCCAGCAGCTTGGGGTTAGCGGGATCGCTCGAGCAGTACTTC.

The V and J genes are TRBV7-2 and TRBJ1-6; 7 positions agree with TRBD1. Germline V lookup: CDR1 SGHTA, CDR2 FQGNSA. Losses at the gene ends were 5 bases for V and 3 bases for J; bases not matched to a gene: 4. This CDR3 is built from 15 residues. CDR3 in DNA: TGTGCCAGCAGCACGGGGACAGTCTATAATTCACCCCTCCACTTT. It translates to CASSTGTVYNSPLHF.